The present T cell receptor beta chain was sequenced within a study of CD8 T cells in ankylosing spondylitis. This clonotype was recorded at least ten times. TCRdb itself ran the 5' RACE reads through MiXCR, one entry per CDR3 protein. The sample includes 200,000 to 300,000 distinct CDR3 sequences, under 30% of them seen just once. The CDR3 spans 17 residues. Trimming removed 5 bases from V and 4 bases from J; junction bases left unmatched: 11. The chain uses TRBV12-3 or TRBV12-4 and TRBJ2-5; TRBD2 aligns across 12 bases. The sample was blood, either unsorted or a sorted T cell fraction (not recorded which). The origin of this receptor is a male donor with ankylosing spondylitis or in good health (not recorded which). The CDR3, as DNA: TGTGCCAGCAGTGGCCGGACTAGCGGGGTTTTTGGAGAGACCCAGTACTTC. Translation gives CASSGRTSGVFGETQYF.